The clone carrying this T cell receptor (beta chain) was seen at least ten times. The target antigen is unknown. Each CDR3 protein is one row after TCRdb ran MiXCR on the 5' RACE reads. Among over 100,000 distinct CDR3 sequences listed, 6.5% to 9% were seen once. CDR1 and CDR2 (germline): DFQATT, SNEGSKA (reference sequence). Trimming left V 2 bases short and J 2 bases short, with 2 bases between. The CDR3 covers 11 residues. These data belong to a study of CD8 T cells in ankylosing spondylitis. Study-wide points: Clones linked to disease were reported to show significant enrichment in matched ankylosing spondylitis synovial fluid.

V gene TRBV20-1 combines with J gene TRBJ2-3; unclear D gene. This TCR was sampled from a male donor with ankylosing spondylitis or in good health (not recorded which). What was sequenced was blood, either unsorted or a sorted T cell fraction (not recorded which). CDR3 loop: CSARNTDTQYF. CDR3 DNA: TGCAGTGCTAGAAACACAGATACGCAGTATTTT.